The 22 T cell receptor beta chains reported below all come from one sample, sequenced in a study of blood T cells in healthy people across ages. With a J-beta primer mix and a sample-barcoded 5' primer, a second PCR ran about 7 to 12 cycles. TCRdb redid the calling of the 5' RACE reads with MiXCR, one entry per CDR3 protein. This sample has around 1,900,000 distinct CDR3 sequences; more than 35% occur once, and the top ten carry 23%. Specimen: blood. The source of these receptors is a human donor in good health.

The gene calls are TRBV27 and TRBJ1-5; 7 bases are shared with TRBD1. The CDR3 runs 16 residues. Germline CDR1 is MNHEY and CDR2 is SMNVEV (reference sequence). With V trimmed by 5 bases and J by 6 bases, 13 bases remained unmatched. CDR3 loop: CASSPTPRQGSQPQHF. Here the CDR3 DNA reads TGTGCCAGCAGTCCAACCCCCAGACAGGGAAGTCAGCCCCAGCATTTT.

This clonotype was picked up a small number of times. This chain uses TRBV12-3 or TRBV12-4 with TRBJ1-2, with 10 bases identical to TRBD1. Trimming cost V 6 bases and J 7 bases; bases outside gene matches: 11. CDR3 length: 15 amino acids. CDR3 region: CASSPSRQGASGYTF. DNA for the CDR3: TGTGCCAGCAGCCCATCTCGACAGGGGGCAAGTGGCTACACCTTC.

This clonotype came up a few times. The CDR3 is CASSFGTALEIQYF. DNA of the CDR3: TGTGCCAGCAGCTTCGGGACAGCCCTAGAAATTCAGTACTTC. The rearrangement uses TRBV7-9 and TRBJ2-4, with 7 bases matching TRBD1. Trimming removed 3 bases from V and 10 bases from J; junction bases left unmatched: 9. CDR1 SEHNR and CDR2 FQNEAQ come from the germline V gene (reference sequence). The CDR3 contains 14 residues.

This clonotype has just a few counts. CDR3 nucleotides: TGTGCCAGCAGCTTAATGGCTCCTAGTAATGGCAATGAGCAGTTCTTC. It specifies CASSLMAPSNGNEQFF. V gene TRBV7-3 combines with J gene TRBJ2-1; no clear D. The CDR3 totals 16 residues. CDR1 is SGHTA and CDR2 is FQGTGA in the germline V gene. Trimming cost V 1 base and J 6 bases, with 16 bases left between them.

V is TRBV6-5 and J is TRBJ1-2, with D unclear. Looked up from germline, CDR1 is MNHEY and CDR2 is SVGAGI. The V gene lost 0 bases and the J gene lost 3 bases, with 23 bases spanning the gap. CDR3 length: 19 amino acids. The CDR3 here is CASSYSFSLAQTEDYGYTF. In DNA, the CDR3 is TGTGCCAGCAGTTACTCATTCTCCTTGGCCCAAACAGAGGACTATGGCTACACCTTC.

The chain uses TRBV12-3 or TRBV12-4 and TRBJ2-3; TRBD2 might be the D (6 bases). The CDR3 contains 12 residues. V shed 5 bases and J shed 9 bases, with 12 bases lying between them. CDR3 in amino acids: CASSLSEGTQYF. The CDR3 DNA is TGTGCCAGCAGTCTCTCGGAGGGAACGCAGTATTTT.

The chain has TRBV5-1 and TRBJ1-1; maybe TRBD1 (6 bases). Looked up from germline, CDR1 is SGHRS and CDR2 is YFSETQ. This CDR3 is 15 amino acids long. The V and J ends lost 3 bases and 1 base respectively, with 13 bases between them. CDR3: CASSSSGTPNTEAFF. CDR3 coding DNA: TGCGCCAGCAGCTCCAGCGGGACACCGAACACTGAAGCTTTCTTT.

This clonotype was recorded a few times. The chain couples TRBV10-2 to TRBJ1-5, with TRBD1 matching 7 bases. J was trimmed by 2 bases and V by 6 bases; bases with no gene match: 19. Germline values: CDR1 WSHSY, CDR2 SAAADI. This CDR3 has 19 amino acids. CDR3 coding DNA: TGCGCCAGCAGGAGCAGTAGGGGCGACAGGGTAGGAGGCAATCAGCCCCAGCATTTT. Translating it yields CASRSSRGDRVGGNQPQHF.

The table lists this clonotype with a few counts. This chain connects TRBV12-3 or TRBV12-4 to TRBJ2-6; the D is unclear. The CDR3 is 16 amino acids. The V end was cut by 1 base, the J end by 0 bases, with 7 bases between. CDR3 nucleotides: TGTGCCAGCAGTTTAGTATCCGACTCTGGGGCCAACGTCCTGACTTTC. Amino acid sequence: CASSLVSDSGANVLTF.

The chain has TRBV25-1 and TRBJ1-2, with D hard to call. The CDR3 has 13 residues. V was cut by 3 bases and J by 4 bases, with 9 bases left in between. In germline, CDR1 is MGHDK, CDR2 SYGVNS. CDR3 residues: CASSEIGLYGYTF. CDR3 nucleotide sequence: TGTGCCAGCAGTGAGATTGGTCTCTATGGCTACACCTTC.

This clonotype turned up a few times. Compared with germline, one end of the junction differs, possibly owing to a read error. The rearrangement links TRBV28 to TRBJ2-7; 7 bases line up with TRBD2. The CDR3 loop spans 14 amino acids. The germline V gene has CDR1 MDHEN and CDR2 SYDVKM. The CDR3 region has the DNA TGTGCCGGCAGTCCAGCGGGGACCGTCTACGAGCAGTACTTC. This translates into CAGSPAGTVYEQYF.

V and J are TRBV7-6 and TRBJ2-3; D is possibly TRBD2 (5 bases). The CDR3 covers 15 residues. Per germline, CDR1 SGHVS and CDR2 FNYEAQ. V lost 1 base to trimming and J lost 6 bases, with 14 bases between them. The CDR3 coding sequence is TGTGCCAGCAGCTTAGGTGGCGGGTTGGGGGATACGCAGTATTTT. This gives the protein CASSLGGGLGDTQYF. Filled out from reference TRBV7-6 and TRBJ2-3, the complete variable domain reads GAGVSQSPRYKVTKRGQDVALRCDPISGHVSLYWYRQALGQGPEFLTYFNYEAQQDKSGLPNDRFSAERPEGSISTLTIQRTEQRDSAMYRCASSLGGGLGDTQYFGPGTRLTVL.

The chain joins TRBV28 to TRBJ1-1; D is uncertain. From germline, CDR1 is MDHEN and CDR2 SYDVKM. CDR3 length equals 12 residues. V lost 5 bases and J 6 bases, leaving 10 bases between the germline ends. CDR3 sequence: CASSDTGAEAFF. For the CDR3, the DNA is TGTGCCAGCAGTGATACGGGCGCTGAAGCTTTCTTT.

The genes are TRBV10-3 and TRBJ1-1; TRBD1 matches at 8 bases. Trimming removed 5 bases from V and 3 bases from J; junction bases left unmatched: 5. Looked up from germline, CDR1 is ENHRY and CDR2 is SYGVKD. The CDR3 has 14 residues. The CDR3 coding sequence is TGTGCCATCAGTCCCGGACAGGGTGACACTGAAGCTTTCTTT. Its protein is CAISPGQGDTEAFF.

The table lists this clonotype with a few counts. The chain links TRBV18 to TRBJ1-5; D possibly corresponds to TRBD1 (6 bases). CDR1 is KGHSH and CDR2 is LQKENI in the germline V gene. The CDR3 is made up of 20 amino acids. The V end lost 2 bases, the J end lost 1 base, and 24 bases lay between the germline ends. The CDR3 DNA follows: TGTGCCAGCTCACCAGAGCGGACAGCCGGATACCAGAGCAGCAATCAGCCCCAGCATTTT. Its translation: CASSPERTAGYQSSNQPQHF. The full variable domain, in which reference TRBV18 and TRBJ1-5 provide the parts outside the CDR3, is NAGVMQNPRHLVRRRGQEARLRCSPMKGHSHVYWYRQLPEEGLKFMVYLQKENIIDESGMPKERFSAEFPKEGPSILRIQQVVRGDSAAYFCASSPERTAGYQSSNQPQHFGDGTRLSIL.

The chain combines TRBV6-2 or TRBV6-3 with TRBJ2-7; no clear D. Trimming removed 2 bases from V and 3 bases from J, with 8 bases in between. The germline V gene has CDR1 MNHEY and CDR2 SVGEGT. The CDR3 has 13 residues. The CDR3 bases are TGTGCCAGCAGTTACGGCAGTATCTACGAGCAGTACTTC. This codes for CASSYGSIYEQYF.

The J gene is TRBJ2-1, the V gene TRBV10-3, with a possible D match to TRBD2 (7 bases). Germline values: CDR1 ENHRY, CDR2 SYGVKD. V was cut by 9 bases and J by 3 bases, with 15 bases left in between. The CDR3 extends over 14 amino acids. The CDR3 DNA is TGTGCCATAGGGGGGGGTAACTACTACAATGAGCAGTTCTTC. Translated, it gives CAIGGGNYYNEQFF.

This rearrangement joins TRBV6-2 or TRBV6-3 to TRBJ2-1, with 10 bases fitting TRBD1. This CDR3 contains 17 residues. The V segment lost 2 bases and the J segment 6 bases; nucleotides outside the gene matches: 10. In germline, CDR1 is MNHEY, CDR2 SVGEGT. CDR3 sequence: CASSYRRTGGVFNEQFF. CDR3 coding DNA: TGTGCCAGCAGTTACCGGAGGACAGGGGGAGTATTCAATGAGCAGTTCTTC.

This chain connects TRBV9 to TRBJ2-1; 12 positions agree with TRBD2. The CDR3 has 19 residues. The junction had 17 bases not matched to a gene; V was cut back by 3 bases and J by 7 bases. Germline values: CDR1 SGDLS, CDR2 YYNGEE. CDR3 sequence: CASSDRLAGEPAGVNEQFF. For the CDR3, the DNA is TGTGCCAGCAGCGATCGACTAGCGGGGGAGCCGGCTGGGGTGAATGAGCAGTTCTTC.

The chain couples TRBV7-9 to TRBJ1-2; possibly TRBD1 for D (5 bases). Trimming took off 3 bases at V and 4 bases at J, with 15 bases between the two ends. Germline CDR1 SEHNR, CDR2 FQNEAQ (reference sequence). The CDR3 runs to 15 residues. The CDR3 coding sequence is TGTGCCAGCAGCTTGACAGTAACGTTTGGCTATGGCTACACCTTC. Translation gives CASSLTVTFGYGYTF.

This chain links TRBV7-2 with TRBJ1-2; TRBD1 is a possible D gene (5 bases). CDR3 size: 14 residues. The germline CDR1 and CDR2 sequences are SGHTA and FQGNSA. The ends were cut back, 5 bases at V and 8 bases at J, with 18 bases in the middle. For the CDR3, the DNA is TGTGCCAGCAGCCCGGGGGGGACCTCCGGGGGCTACACCTTC. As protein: CASSPGGTSGGYTF.

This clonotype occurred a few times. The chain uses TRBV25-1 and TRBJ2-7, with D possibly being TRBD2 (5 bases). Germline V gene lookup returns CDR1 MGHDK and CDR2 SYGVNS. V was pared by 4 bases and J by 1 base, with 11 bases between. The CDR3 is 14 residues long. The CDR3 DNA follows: TGTGCCAGCAGTGCGGGGTCGAATTCCTACGAGCAGTACTTC. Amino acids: CASSAGSNSYEQYF.